The 30 T cell receptor beta chains listed next were all sequenced from one sample in a study of blood T cell repertoires in COVID-19. Assay used: immunoSEQ multiplex PCR; TCRdb lists only in-frame clones, some missing. The sample lists hundreds of thousands of clones; around 84% were seen once. The sample was peripheral blood. These receptors were collected from an elderly woman with active or convalescent COVID-19.

The rearrangement joins TRBV7-2 to TRBJ2-7; D perhaps matches TRBD1 (5 bases). Germline CDR1 is SGHTA and CDR2 is FQGNSA. The CDR3 is 15 residues long. V shed 3 bases and J shed 2 bases, with 14 bases lying between them. CDR3: CASSLGSGWTYEQYF. The CDR3 nucleotides are TGTGCCAGCAGCTTGGGGTCAGGGTGGACCTACGAGCAGTACTTC.

This clone has only a few counts. This sequence joins TRBV7-2 and TRBJ2-5; maybe TRBD2 (5 bases). V dropped 1 base and J dropped 2 bases, with 8 bases sitting between them. Germline values: CDR1 SGHTA, CDR2 FQGNSA. The CDR3 spans 14 residues. This CDR3 reads CASSLGTGQETQYF. The CDR3 bases are TGTGCCAGCAGCTTAGGGACGGGACAAGAGACCCAGTACTTC.

This chain links TRBV9 with TRBJ2-1; 7 bases line up with TRBD2. Trimming cost V 0 bases and J 0 bases; bases outside gene matches: 15. The CDR3 extends over 20 amino acids. Germline CDR1 SGDLS, CDR2 YYNGEE. The CDR3 nucleotides read TGTGCCAGCAGCGTAGTACCCTTTATTTCTAGCGGCCGCTCCTACAATGAGCAGTTCTTC. This gives the protein CASSVVPFISSGRSYNEQFF.

The V and J genes are TRBV14 and TRBJ2-7; D ambiguous. Per the germline V gene, CDR1 is SGHDN and CDR2 is FVKESK. There are 13 residues in the CDR3. Trimming left V 1 base short and J 6 bases short, with 10 bases between. The CDR3 loop reads CASSQGLLFEQYF. The CDR3 region has the DNA TGTGCCAGCAGCCAAGGTCTTTTGTTCGAGCAGTACTTC.

This clone was found once. V gene TRBV18 combines with J gene TRBJ1-2; D remains ambiguous. CDR1 and CDR2 (germline): KGHSH, LQKENI. CDR3 length: 15 amino acids. V lost 1 base and J 0 bases, leaving 9 bases between the germline ends. The CDR3 protein is CASSPQAGSNYGYTF. CDR3 sequence (DNA): TGTGCCAGCTCACCACAGGCAGGATCTAACTATGGCTACACCTTC.

The genes are TRBV12-3 or TRBV12-4 and TRBJ1-2; TRBD1 aligns across 7 bases. The V segment lost 5 bases and the J segment 4 bases; nucleotides outside the gene matches: 4. This CDR3 comprises 13 residues. The CDR3: CASSLGTVYGYTF. The CDR3 DNA reads as TGTGCCAGCAGTCTCGGGACAGTCTATGGCTACACCTTC.

The chain has TRBV5-1 and TRBJ1-1; 7 bases map to TRBD1. CDR1 is SGHRS, CDR2 YFSETQ, per germline. Losses at the gene ends were 2 bases for V and 1 base for J; bases not matched to a gene: 5. This CDR3 comprises 15 residues. The CDR3 region is CASSFTGDRNTEAFF. The CDR3 nucleotides read TGCGCCAGCAGCTTTACGGGGGACAGGAACACTGAAGCTTTCTTT. Filled out from reference TRBV5-1 and TRBJ1-1, the complete variable domain reads KAGVTQTPRYLIKTRGQQVTLSCSPISGHRSVSWYQQTPGQGLQFLFEYFSETQRNKGNFPGRFSGRQFSNSRSEMNVSTLELGDSALYLCASSFTGDRNTEAFFGQGTRLTVV.

The chain recombines TRBV6-5 with TRBJ1-6; a weak D match, TRBD1 (6 bases). Germline loops: CDR1 MNHEY, CDR2 SVGAGI. The CDR3 contains 13 residues. The V gene lost 5 bases and the J gene lost 10 bases, with 12 bases spanning the gap. This chain's CDR3 is CASSRPGESPLHF. CDR3 in DNA: TGTGCCAGCAGTAGGCCAGGGGAATCACCCCTCCACTTT.

V usage is TRBV12-3 or TRBV12-4 and J usage is TRBJ1-5; D unresolved. V lost 6 bases and J 4 bases, leaving 10 bases between the germline ends. CDR3 length: 13 residues. The CDR3 protein is CASSVEGNQPQHF. CDR3 nucleotide sequence: TGTGCCAGCAGCGTGGAGGGTAATCAGCCCCAGCATTTT.

The chain is built from TRBV7-9 and TRBJ2-7; 8 nucleotides align to TRBD2. The CDR3 totals 14 residues. Germline loops: CDR1 SEHNR, CDR2 FQNEAQ (reference sequence). The trim removed 3 bases at V and 6 bases at J, leaving 7 bases unmatched. Here the CDR3 reads CASSLNSGIGEQYF. The DNA of the CDR3 is TGTGCCAGCAGCTTGAATAGCGGGATCGGCGAGCAGTACTTC.

The rearrangement links TRBV6-5 to TRBJ2-1; 7 bases agree with TRBD2. The CDR3 contains 15 residues. V dropped 6 bases and J dropped 3; count of bases not matched to a gene: 8. Germline V gene sequence: CDR1 MNHEY, CDR2 SVGAGI. The CDR3 loop reads CASSNTGGGYNEQFF. In DNA form, the CDR3 reads TGTGCCAGCAGCAACACGGGGGGAGGCTACAATGAGCAGTTCTTC.

This chain links TRBV3-1 (or the pseudogene TRBV3-2) with TRBJ2-7, with 12 bases matching TRBD1. The germline gives CDR1 LGHDT, CDR2 YNNKEL (reference sequence). The junction had 3 bases not matched to a gene; V was cut back by 1 base and J by 5 bases. The CDR3 spans 15 residues. CDR3 amino acids: CASSQGGTGGHEQYF. As DNA, the CDR3 is TGTGCCAGCAGCCAAGGGGGGACAGGGGGCCACGAGCAGTACTTC.

Only one count was recorded for this clone. The chain links TRBV18 to TRBJ1-5, with 8 bases lining up with TRBD1. The germline gives CDR1 KGHSH, CDR2 LQKENI. The CDR3 loop spans 16 amino acids. Unmatched junction bases numbered 7, after V lost 1 base and J lost 5 bases. The CDR3 DNA is TGTGCCAGCTCACCACAAGCGACAGGGGTATATCAGCCCCAGCATTTT. Encoded protein: CASSPQATGVYQPQHF. The full variable domain, completed using reference TRBV18 and TRBJ1-5, is NAGVMQNPRHLVRRRGQEARLRCSPMKGHSHVYWYRQLPEEGLKFMVYLQKENIIDESGMPKERFSAEFPKEGPSILRIQQVVRGDSAAYFCASSPQATGVYQPQHFGDGTRLSIL.

The chain links TRBV5-1 to TRBJ2-3; TRBD2 matches at 9 bases. The CDR3 runs to 16 residues. Germline trimming cut 4 bases from V and 3 bases from J; bases unmatched to any gene: 9. Looked up from germline, CDR1 is SGHRS and CDR2 is YFSETQ. The CDR3 sequence is CASSDPRGGATDTQYF. Here the CDR3 DNA reads TGCGCCAGCAGCGACCCGCGCGGGGGGGCTACAGATACGCAGTATTTT. The variable domain in full, completed from reference TRBV5-1 and TRBJ2-3, reads KAGVTQTPRYLIKTRGQQVTLSCSPISGHRSVSWYQQTPGQGLQFLFEYFSETQRNKGNFPGRFSGRQFSNSRSEMNVSTLELGDSALYLCASSDPRGGATDTQYFGPGTRLTVL.

V usage is TRBV2 and J usage is TRBJ2-4; TRBD2 is a possible D gene (5 bases). The CDR3 is 12 residues long. Germline V gene sequence: CDR1 SNHLY, CDR2 FYNNEI. Trimming pared 8 bases from V and 10 bases from J, leaving 15 bases between. CDR3 in amino acids: CASHGLLPIQYF. The DNA for the CDR3 is TGTGCCAGCCACGGACTGTTGCCTATTCAGTACTTC. Full variable domain (remainder filled in from reference TRBV2 and TRBJ2-4): EPEVTQTPSHQVTQMGQEVILRCVPISNHLYFYWYRQILGQKVEFLVSFYNNEISEKSEIFDDQFSVERPDGSNFTLKIRSTKLEDSAMYFCASHGLLPIQYFGAGTRLSVL.

This sequence joins TRBV6-5 and TRBJ2-7, with 10 bases fitting TRBD1. Germline loops: CDR1 MNHEY, CDR2 SVGAGI. The CDR3 loop spans 15 amino acids. The trim removed 2 bases at V and 2 bases at J, leaving 3 bases unmatched. The CDR3 region has the DNA TGTGCCAGCAGTTACCGGGACAGGGGACCCTACGAGCAGTACTTC. Translated, it gives CASSYRDRGPYEQYF.

The chain couples TRBV12-5 to TRBJ2-5; D is unclear. Trimming left V 0 bases short and J 0 bases short, with 8 bases between. The CDR3 is 15 amino acids. The V gene's germline CDR1 is LGHNT and CDR2 FRNRAP. The CDR3 coding sequence is TGTGCTAGTGGTTTGGTACGCCAGTACCAAGAGACCCAGTACTTC. It is translated as CASGLVRQYQETQYF.

This chain joins TRBV7-6 and TRBJ2-1, with 8 nucleotides matching TRBD1. The CDR3 sequence is 17 residues long. Per germline, CDR1 SGHVS and CDR2 FNYEAQ. After removal of 1 base from V and 3 bases from J, the junction contained 8 bases not matched to a gene. CDR3 region: CASSLGGGTGRYNEQFF. The CDR3 DNA reads as TGTGCCAGCAGCTTAGGAGGTGGGACAGGACGCTACAATGAGCAGTTCTTC.

The chain couples TRBV6-5 to TRBJ2-5, with a weak D call TRBD2 (5 bases). The CDR3 has 14 amino acids. The V and J ends lost 5 bases and 3 bases respectively, with 13 bases between them. In germline, CDR1 is MNHEY, CDR2 SVGAGI. The CDR3: CASSTPRGKETQYF. The DNA of the CDR3 is TGTGCCAGCAGTACCCCCCGAGGGAAAGAGACCCAGTACTTC.

The chain recombines TRBV19 with TRBJ1-5, with 9 bases aligning to TRBD1. The germline gives CDR1 LNHDA, CDR2 SQIVND (reference sequence). Germline trimming cut 4 bases from V and 12 bases from J; bases unmatched to any gene: 7. The CDR3 is 13 residues long. CDR3 protein: CASSNSGTGLQHF. The CDR3 DNA reads TGTGCCAGTAGTAACTCCGGGACAGGGCTCCAGCATTTT.

The chain employs TRBV12-3 or TRBV12-4 and TRBJ1-1; TRBD1 might be the D (6 bases). Trimming shortened V by 7 bases and J by 5 bases, and 14 bases separated the two germline ends. This CDR3 is 13 amino acids long. CDR3 region: CASILTGGTEAFF. In DNA form, the CDR3 reads TGTGCCAGCATCTTGACAGGCGGGACTGAAGCTTTCTTT.

The chain links TRBV5-5 to TRBJ2-1; D unresolved. The germline CDR1 and CDR2 sequences are SGHKS and YYEKEE (reference sequence). Trimming removed 4 bases at V and 6 bases at J, with 8 bases between. The CDR3 runs to 12 residues. CDR3 amino acids: CASSLPFNEQFF. The CDR3 nucleotides are TGTGCCAGCAGCCTCCCCTTCAATGAGCAGTTCTTC.

This chain joins TRBV9 and TRBJ1-6; no definite D call. The CDR3 runs 15 residues. Germline assignment: CDR1 SGDLS and CDR2 YYNGEE. Between the trimmed V and J ends, which lost 0 bases and 6 bases, there was a span of 10 bases. The CDR3 sequence is CASSVVRRGNSPLHF. The DNA of the CDR3 is TGTGCCAGCAGCGTAGTACGGAGAGGTAATTCACCCCTCCACTTT.

The chain is built from TRBV5-6 and TRBJ2-7; 10 bases are shared with TRBD2. CDR1 and CDR2 from the germline V gene are SGHDT and YYEEEE. The CDR3 is 17 residues long. V dropped 1 base and J dropped 5; count of bases not matched to a gene: 12. The CDR3 is CASSLFGASGRGNEQYF. DNA of the CDR3: TGTGCCAGCAGCTTGTTCGGGGCTAGCGGGAGAGGAAACGAGCAGTACTTC. The full variable domain, in which reference TRBV5-6 and TRBJ2-7 provide the parts outside the CDR3, is DAGVTQSPTHLIKTRGQQVTLRCSPKSGHDTVSWYQQALGQGPQFIFQYYEEEERQRGNFPDRFSGHQFPNYSSELNVNALLLGDSALYLCASSLFGASGRGNEQYFGPGTRLTVT.

This sequence joins TRBV6-5 and TRBJ2-7; 8 positions match TRBD1. This CDR3 is 15 amino acids long. After removal of 8 bases from V and 1 base from J, the junction contained 10 bases not matched to a gene. Germline-derived CDR1 and CDR2 are MNHEY and SVGAGI. CDR3 in DNA: TGTGCCAGCCGGAAGACCGGGACAGGTTCCTACGAGCAGTACTTC. It is translated as CASRKTGTGSYEQYF.

This CDR3 is CASSPAGTFSTGELFF. The CDR3 coding sequence is TGTGCCAGCTCACCCGCGGGGACCTTTAGCACCGGGGAGCTGTTTTTT. The chain recombines TRBV18 with TRBJ2-2; D is possibly TRBD2 (6 bases). Germline loops: CDR1 KGHSH, CDR2 LQKENI. V dropped 3 bases and J dropped 4 bases, with 15 bases sitting between them. This CDR3 is 16 amino acids long.

The V gene is TRBV19, the J gene TRBJ2-1; D call uncertain. The germline CDR1 and CDR2 sequences are LNHDA and SQIVND (reference sequence). There are 13 residues in the CDR3. V gave up 3 bases and J gave up 2 bases, with 5 bases separating them. CDR3 coding DNA: TGTGCCAGTAGTATGGGCACCTACAATGAGCAGTTCTTC. Encoded protein: CASSMGTYNEQFF.

The chain carries TRBV18 and TRBJ2-7, with a weak D call TRBD1 (5 bases). CDR1 is KGHSH and CDR2 is LQKENI in the germline V gene. The V and J ends lost 1 base and 0 bases respectively, with 10 bases between them. The CDR3 consists of 15 residues. This chain's CDR3 is CASSPRRGSSYEQYF. DNA of the CDR3: TGTGCCAGCTCACCACGAAGGGGTTCCTCCTACGAGCAGTACTTC.

This clone was seen repeatedly, ten times or more. The chain is built from TRBV7-9 and TRBJ2-2; tentative D call: TRBD2 (5 bases). Trimming shortened V by 7 bases and J by 0 bases, and 12 bases separated the two germline ends. This CDR3 comprises 15 residues. Germline V CDR1 and CDR2: SEHNR, FQNEAQ (reference sequence). The CDR3 region has the DNA TGTGCCAGCACCAAGATGGGAGCGAACACCGGGGAGCTGTTTTTT. Its translation: CASTKMGANTGELFF. Combining the CDR3 with reference TRBV7-9 and TRBJ2-2 gives the whole variable domain DTGVSQNPRHKITKRGQNVTFRCDPISEHNRLYWYRQTLGQGPEFLTYFQNEAQLEKSRLLSDRFSAERPKGSFSTLEIQRTEQGDSAMYLCASTKMGANTGELFFGEGSRLTVL.

The chain links TRBV2 to TRBJ1-2; 7 bases are shared with TRBD1. The V and J ends lost 7 bases and 8 bases, in that order; junction bases with no gene match: 13. CDR3 length: 14 amino acids. CDR1 is SNHLY and CDR2 is FYNNEI in the germline V gene. The CDR3 spells CASTGQPPGPGYTF. CDR3 sequence (DNA): TGTGCCAGCACGGGACAGCCCCCCGGGCCAGGCTACACCTTC.